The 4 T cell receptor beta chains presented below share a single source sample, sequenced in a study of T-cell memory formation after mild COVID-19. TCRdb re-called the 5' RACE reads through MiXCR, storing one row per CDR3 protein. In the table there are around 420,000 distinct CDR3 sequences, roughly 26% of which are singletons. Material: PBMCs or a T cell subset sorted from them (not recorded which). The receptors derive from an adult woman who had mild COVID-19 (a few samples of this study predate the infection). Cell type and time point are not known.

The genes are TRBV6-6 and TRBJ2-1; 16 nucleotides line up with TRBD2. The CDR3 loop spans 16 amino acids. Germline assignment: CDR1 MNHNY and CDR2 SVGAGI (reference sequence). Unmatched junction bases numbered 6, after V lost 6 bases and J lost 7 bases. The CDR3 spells CASSPGTSGRGNEQFF. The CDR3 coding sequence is TGTGCCAGCAGCCCCGGGACTAGCGGGAGGGGGAATGAGCAGTTCTTC.

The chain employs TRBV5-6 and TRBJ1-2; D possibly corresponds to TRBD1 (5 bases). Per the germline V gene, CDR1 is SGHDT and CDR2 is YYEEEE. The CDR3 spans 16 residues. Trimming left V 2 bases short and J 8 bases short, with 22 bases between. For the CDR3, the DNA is TGTGCCAGCAGCTTAACCGGGACGCTAGGACTAAGGGGCTACACCTTC. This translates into CASSLTGTLGLRGYTF. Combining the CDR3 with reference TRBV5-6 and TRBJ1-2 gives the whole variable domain DAGVTQSPTHLIKTRGQQVTLRCSPKSGHDTVSWYQQALGQGPQFIFQYYEEEERQRGNFPDRFSGHQFPNYSSELNVNALLLGDSALYLCASSLTGTLGLRGYTFGSGTRLTVV.

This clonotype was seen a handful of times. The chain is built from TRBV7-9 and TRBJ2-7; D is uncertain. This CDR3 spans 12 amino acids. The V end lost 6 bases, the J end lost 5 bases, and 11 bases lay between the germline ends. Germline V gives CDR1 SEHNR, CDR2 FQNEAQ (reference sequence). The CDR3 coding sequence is TGTGCCAGCAGTTCACAGCCCAACGAGCAGTACTTC. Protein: CASSSQPNEQYF.

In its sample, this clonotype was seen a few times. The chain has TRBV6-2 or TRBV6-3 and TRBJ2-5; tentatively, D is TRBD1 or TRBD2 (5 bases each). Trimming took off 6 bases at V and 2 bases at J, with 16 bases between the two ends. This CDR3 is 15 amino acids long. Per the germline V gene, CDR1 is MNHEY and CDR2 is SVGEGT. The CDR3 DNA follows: TGTGCCAGCAGGAACCGGGACCTCCAACAAGAGACCCAGTACTTC. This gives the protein CASRNRDLQQETQYF.